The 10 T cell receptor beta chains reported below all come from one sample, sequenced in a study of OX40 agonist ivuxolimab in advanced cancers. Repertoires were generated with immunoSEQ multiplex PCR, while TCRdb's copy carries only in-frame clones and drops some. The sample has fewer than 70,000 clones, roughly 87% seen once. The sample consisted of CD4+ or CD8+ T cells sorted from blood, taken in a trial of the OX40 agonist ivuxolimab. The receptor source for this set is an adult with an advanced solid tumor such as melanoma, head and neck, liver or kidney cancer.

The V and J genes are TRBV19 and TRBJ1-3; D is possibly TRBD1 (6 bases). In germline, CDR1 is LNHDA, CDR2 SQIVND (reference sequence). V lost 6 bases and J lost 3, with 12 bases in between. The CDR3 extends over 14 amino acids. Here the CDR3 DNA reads TGTGCCAGTAGCCTACAGGGAGGTGGAAACACCATATATTTT. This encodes CASSLQGGGNTIYF. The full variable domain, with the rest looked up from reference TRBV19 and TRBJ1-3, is DGGITQSPKYLFRKEGQNVTLSCEQNLNHDAMYWYRQDPGQGLRLIYYSQIVNDFQKGDIAEGYSVSREKKESFPLTVTSAQKNPTAFYLCASSLQGGGNTIYFGEGSWLTVV.

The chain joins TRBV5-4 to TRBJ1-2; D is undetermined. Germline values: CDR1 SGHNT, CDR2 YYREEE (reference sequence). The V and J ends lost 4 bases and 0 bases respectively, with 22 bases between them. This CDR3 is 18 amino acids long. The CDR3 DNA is TGTGCCAGCAGCCCCCGAACTACCGGGATGAGGGCTAACTATGGCTACACCTTC. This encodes CASSPRTTGMRANYGYTF. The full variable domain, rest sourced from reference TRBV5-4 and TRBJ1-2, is ETGVTQSPTHLIKTRGQQVTLRCSSQSGHNTVSWYQQALGQGPQFIFQYYREEENGRGNFPPRFSGLQFPNYSSELNVNALELDDSALYLCASSPRTTGMRANYGYTFGSGTRLTVV.

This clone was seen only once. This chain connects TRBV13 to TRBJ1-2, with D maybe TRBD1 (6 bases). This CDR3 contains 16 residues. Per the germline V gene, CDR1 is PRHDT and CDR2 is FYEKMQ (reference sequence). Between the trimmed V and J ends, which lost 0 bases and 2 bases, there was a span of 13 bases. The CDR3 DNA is TGTGCCAGCAGCTTAGGGGGGCAGGGGCTAAACTATGGCTACACCTTC. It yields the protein CASSLGGQGLNYGYTF.

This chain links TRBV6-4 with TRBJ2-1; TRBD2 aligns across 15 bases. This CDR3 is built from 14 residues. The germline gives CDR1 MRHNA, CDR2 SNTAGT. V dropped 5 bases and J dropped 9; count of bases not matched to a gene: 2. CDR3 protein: CASSWGLAGGEQFF. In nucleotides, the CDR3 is TGTGCCAGCAGTTGGGGACTAGCGGGAGGTGAGCAGTTCTTC.

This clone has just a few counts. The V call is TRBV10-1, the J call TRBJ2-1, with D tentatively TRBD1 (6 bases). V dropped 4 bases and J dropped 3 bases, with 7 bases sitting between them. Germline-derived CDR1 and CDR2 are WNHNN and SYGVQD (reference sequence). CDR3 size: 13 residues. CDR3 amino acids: CASSARGYNEQFF. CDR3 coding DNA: TGCGCCAGCAGTGCCAGGGGCTACAATGAGCAGTTCTTC.

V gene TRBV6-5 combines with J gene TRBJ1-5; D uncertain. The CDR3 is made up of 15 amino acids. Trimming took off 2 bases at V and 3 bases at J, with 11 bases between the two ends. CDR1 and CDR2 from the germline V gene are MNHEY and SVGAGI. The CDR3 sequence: CASSYPPGVNQPQHF. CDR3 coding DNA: TGTGCCAGCAGTTACCCCCCAGGAGTCAATCAGCCCCAGCATTTT.

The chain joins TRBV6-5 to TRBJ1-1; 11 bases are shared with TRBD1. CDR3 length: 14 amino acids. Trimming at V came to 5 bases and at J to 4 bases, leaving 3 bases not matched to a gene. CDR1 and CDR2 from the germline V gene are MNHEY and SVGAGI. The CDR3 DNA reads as TGTGCCAGCAGTGCCGGGACAGGGGGCACTGAAGCTTTCTTT. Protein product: CASSAGTGGTEAFF.

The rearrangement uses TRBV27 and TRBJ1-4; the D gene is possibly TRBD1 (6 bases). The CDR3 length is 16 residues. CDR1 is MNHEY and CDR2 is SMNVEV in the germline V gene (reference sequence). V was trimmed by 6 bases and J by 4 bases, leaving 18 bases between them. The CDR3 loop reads CASRQNREAFNEKLFF. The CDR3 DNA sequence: TGTGCCAGCAGGCAAAACAGGGAGGCGTTTAATGAAAAACTGTTTTTT.

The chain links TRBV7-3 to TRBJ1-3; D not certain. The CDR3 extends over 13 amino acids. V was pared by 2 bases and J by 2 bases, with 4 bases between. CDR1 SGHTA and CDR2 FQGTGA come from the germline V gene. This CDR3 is CASSLGTGNTIYF. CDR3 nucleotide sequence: TGTGCCAGCAGCTTAGGGACTGGAAACACCATATATTTT. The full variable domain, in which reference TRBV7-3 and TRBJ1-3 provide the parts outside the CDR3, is GAGVSQTPSNKVTEKGKYVELRCDPISGHTALYWYRQSLGQGPEFLIYFQGTGAADDSGLPNDRFFAVRPEGSVSTLKIQRTERGDSAVYLCASSLGTGNTIYFGEGSWLTVV.

The DNA for the CDR3 is TGTGCCAGCAGGCGGACAGGCGGGGGTGAGACCCAGTACTTC. This sequence encodes CASRRTGGGETQYF. The J gene is TRBJ2-5, the V gene TRBV5-6; D may match TRBD1 or TRBD2 (7 bases each). This CDR3 has 14 residues. In germline, CDR1 is SGHDT, CDR2 YYEEEE. Between the trimmed V and J ends, which lost 5 bases and 5 bases, there was a span of 16 bases.